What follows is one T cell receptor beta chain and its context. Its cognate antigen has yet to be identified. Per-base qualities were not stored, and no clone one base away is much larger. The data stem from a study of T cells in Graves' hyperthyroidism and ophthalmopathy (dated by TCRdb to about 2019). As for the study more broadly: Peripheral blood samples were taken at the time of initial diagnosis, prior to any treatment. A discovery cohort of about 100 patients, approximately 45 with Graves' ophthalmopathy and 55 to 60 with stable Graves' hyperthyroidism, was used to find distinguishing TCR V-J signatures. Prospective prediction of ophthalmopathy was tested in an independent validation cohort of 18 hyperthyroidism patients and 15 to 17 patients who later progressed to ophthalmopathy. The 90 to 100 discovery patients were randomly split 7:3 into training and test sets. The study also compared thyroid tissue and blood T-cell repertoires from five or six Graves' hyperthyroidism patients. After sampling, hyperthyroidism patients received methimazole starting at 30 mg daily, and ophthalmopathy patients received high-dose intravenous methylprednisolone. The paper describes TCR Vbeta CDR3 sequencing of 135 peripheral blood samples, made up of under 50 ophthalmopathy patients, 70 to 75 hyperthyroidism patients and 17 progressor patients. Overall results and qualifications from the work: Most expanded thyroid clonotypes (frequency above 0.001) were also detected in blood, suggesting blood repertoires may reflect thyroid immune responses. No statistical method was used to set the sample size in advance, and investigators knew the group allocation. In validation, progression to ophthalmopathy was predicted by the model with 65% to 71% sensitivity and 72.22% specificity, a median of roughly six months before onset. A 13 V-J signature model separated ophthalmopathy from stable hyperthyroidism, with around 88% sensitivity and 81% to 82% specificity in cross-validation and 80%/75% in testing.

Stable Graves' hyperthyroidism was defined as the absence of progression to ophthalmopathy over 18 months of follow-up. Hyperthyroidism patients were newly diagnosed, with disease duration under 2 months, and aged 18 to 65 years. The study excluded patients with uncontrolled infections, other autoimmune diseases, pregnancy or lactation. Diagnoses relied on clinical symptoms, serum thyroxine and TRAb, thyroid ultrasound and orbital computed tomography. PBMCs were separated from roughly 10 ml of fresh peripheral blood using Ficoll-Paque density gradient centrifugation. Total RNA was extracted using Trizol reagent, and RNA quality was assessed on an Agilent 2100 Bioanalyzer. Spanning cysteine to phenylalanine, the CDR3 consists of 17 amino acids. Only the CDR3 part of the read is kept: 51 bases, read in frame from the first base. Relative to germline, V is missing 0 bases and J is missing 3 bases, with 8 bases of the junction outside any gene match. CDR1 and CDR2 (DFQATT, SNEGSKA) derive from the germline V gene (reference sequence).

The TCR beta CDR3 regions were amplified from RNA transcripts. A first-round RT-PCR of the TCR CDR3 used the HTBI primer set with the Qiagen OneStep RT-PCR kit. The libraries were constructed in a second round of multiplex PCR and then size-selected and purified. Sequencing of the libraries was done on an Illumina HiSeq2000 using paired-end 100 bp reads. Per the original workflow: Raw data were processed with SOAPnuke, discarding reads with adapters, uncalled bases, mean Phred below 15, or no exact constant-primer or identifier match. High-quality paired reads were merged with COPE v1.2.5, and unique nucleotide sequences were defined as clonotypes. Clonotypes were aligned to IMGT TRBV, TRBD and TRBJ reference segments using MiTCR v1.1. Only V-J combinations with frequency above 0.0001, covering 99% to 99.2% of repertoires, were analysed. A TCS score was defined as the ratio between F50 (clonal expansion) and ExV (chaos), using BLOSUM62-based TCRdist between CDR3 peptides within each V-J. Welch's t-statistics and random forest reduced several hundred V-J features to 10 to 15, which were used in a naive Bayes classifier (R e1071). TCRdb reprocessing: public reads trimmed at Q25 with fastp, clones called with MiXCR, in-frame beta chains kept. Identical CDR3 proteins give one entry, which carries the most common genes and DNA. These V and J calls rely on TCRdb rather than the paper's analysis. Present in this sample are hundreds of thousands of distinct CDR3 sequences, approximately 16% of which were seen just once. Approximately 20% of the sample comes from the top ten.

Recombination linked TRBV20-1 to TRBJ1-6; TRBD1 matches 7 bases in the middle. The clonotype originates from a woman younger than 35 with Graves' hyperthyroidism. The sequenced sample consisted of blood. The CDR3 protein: CSAREALRDSYNSPLHF. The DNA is TGCAGTGCTAGAGAGGCGCTCCGGGACAGCTATAATTCACCCCTCCACTTT.